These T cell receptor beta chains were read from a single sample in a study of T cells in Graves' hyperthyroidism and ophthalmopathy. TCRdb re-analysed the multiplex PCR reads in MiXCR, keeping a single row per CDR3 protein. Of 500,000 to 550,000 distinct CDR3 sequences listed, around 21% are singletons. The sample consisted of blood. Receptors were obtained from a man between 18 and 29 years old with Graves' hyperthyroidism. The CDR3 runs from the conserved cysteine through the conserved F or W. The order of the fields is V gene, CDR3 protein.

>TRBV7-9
CASSLGIWQETQYF
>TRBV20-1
CRVNPGQALNTEAFF
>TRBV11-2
CASRGLGNRPPYGYTF
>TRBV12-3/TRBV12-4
CASSLEVFGELFF
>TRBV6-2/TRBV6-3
CASSDPQGTQYF
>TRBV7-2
CASSQTGPTGYEQYF
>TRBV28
CASNSPSRDTEAFF
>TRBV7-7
CASSSGLFTGELFF
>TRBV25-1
CASSADRGQETQYF
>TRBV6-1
CASSPPRQGRAQPQHF
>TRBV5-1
CASSSGLFFESYGYTF
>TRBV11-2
CASTRTGVLETQYF
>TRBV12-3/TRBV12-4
CASSLGGEWGYTF
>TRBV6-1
CATKGGQNNQPQHF
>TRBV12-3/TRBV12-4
CASSATEGVSYEQYF
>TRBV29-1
CSVSNGYTF
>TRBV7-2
CASSLPSGFNTGELFF
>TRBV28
CASSLSWQFYGYTF
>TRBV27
CASSFLGGNQPQHF
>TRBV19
CASSSGQNYEQYF
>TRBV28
CASSPLMGVETQYF
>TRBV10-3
CAISESKDRRTGNTIYF
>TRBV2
CASSEKDGSHSNQPQHF
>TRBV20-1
CSASTGGNSPLHF
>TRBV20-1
CSARWDPNTEAFF
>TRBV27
CASSLSQGEGTEAFF
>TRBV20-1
CSALQGSGIYEQYF
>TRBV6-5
CASSYSPWGGGYTF
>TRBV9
CASSPRGGFPYEQYF
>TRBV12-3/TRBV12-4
CASSFSNGWDHSNQPQHF
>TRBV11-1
CASSHNQGAQYYEQYF
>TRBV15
CATSRDGSQAGQPQHF
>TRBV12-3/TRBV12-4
CASRSNRLGQETQYF
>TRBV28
CSSKVQGDKTQYF
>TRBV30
CAWSVNPDQPQHF
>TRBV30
CAWSPLRINGYTEAFF
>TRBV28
CASSRTAPRWAFF
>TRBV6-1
CASSPSGTGAYEQYF
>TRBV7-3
CASSPAGSTSGSNEQYF